The 7 T cell receptor beta chains listed next were all sequenced from one sample in a study of T cells in Graves' hyperthyroidism and ophthalmopathy. RNA transcripts provided the source from which TCR beta CDR3 regions were amplified. The HTBI primer set was used in a first-round RT-PCR of the TCR CDR3. TCRdb independently ran MiXCR on the multiplex PCR reads; one entry per CDR3 protein. The sample shows 250,000 to 400,000 distinct CDR3 sequences, approximately 13% of them seen only once. The sequenced sample consisted of blood. All receptors derive from a middle-aged woman with Graves' ophthalmopathy.

J is TRBJ2-1 and V is TRBV24-1, with 7 positions matching TRBD1. The germline CDR1 and CDR2 sequences are KGHDR and SFDVKD. This CDR3 comprises 17 residues. Trimming at V came to 5 bases and at J to 4 bases, leaving 13 bases not matched to a gene. The CDR3 DNA reads TGTGCCACCAGTGGCCCTTACAGGGGCTCTTCATACAATGAGCAGTTCTTC. This gives the protein CATSGPYRGSSYNEQFF.

In this sample, this clonotype turned up many times. The rearrangement uses TRBV5-1 and TRBJ2-3, with D perhaps TRBD2 (5 bases). The CDR3 spans 15 residues. From germline, CDR1 is SGHRS and CDR2 YFSETQ. Between the trimmed V and J ends, which lost 2 bases and 3 bases, there was a span of 13 bases. The DNA for the CDR3 is TGCGCCAGCAGCTTACTGGCTTCGGGAACAGATACGCAGTATTTT. This codes for CASSLLASGTDTQYF.

The chain carries TRBV29-1 and TRBJ2-1, with 8 bases that match TRBD2. J gave up 4 bases and V 4 bases, and 6 bases lay outside the gene matches. Germline CDR1 and CDR2: SQVTM and ANQGSEA. The CDR3 has 14 amino acids. The CDR3, as DNA: TGCAGCGTTGTCCTCGGGAGGGCTTACAATGAGCAGTTCTTC. This translates into CSVVLGRAYNEQFF.

V is TRBV7-6 and J is TRBJ2-7, with TRBD2 matching 14 bases. The germline V gene encodes CDR1 SGHVS and CDR2 FNYEAQ. The V and J ends lost 5 bases and 9 bases, in that order; junction bases with no gene match: 15. The CDR3 runs 17 residues. CDR3 loop: CASSPRRSTSGRALQYF. The CDR3 DNA follows: TGTGCCAGCAGCCCACGCCGGTCGACTAGCGGGAGGGCCTTGCAGTACTTC.

The rearrangement uses TRBV2 and TRBJ2-7, with 7 bases that match TRBD1. This CDR3 has 14 amino acids. V was clipped by 7 bases and J by 3 bases; unmatched bases: 9. Germline V gene data show CDR1 as SNHLY and CDR2 as FYNNEI. Written as DNA, the CDR3 is TGTGCCAGCACACAGGACAGGATTTTCTACGAGCAGTACTTC. It encodes CASTQDRIFYEQYF.

This clonotype was found many times. The chain recombines TRBV19 with TRBJ1-1, with D possibly being TRBD1 (5 bases). V was cut by 5 bases and J by 4 bases, with 20 bases left in between. The CDR3 sequence is 16 residues long. The germline CDR1 and CDR2 sequences are LNHDA and SQIVND (reference sequence). The CDR3 coding sequence is TGTGCCAGTAGTGCATCCGGGGCCGGAGGCAGCACTGAAGCTTTCTTT. Its translation is CASSASGAGGSTEAFF.

The chain carries TRBV7-2 and TRBJ1-1; D unclear. The germline V gene has CDR1 SGHTA and CDR2 FQGNSA. This CDR3 has 16 residues. Trimming pared 4 bases from V and 1 base from J, leaving 16 bases between. CDR3 coding DNA: TGTGCCAGCAGCTCCAGGATTCTGAAGAGGAACACTGAAGCTTTCTTT. Translation: CASSSRILKRNTEAFF.